This T cell receptor beta chain was documented in a study of vaccination effects on CD4 cells after COVID-19. On this clone: What it binds is not known.

Germline loops: CDR1 SGHTA, CDR2 FQGTGA. J was trimmed by 10 bases and V by 6 bases; bases with no gene match: 9. The CDR3 consists of 14 residues. Clones were read by immunoSEQ multiplex PCR, and TCRdb kept only the in-frame ones, dropping some. Found here are some 65,000 clones, around 77% of them singletons; the top ten hold approximately 3%. Under the ViraFEST assay, PBMC were stimulated with viral peptide pools so that antigen-specific CD4+ T cells expanded. Sequencing was performed afterwards. A roughly 10-day culture period preceded the isolation of CD4+ T cells. Nucleocapsid antibodies stayed negative before and after vaccination, showing no earlier SARS-CoV-2 infection.

The sequences come from CD4+ T cells from PBMCs cultured with HCoV-NL63 spike peptides, collected before COVID-19 vaccination. The sequence was collected from a human donor who received a COVID-19 vaccine. The rearrangement joins TRBV7-3 to TRBJ2-1; 10 nucleotides match TRBD2. The DNA of the CDR3 is TGTGCCAGCAGGGCTAGCGGGGGAGGGGACGAGCAGTTCTTC. It translates to CASRASGGGDEQFF.